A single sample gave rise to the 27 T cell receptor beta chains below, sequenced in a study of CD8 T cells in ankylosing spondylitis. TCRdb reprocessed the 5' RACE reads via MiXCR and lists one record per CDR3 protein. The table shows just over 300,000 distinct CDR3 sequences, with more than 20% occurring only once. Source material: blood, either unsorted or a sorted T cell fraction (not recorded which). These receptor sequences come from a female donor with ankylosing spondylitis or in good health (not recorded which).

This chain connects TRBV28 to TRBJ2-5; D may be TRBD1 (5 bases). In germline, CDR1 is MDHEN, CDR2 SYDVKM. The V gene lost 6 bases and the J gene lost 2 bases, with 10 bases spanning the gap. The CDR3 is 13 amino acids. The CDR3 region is CASRKQDQETQYF. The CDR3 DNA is TGTGCCAGCAGGAAACAGGATCAAGAGACCCAGTACTTC.

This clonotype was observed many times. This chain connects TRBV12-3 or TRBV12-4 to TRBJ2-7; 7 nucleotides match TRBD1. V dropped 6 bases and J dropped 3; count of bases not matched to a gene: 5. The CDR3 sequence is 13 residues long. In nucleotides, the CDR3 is TGTGCCAGCAGACCGGGACAGCTCTACGAGCAGTACTTC. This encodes CASRPGQLYEQYF.

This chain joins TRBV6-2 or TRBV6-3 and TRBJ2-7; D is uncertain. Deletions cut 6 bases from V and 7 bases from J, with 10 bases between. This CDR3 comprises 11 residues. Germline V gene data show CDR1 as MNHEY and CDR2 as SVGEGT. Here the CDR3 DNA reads TGTGCCAGCAGGACCCATCGAGAGCAGTACTTC. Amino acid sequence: CASRTHREQYF.

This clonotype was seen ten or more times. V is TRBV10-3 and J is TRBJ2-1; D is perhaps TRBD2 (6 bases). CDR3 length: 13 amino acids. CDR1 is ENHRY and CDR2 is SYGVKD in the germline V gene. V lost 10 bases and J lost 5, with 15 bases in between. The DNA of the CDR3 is TGTGCCACCCTACAAACGGGGGACAATGAGCAGTTCTTC. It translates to CATLQTGDNEQFF.

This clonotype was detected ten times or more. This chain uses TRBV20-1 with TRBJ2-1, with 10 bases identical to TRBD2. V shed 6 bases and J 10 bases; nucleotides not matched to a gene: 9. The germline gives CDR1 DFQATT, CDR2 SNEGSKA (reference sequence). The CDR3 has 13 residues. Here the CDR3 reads CSADRTSGYEQFF. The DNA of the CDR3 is TGCAGTGCGGACCGGACTAGCGGCTACGAGCAGTTCTTC.

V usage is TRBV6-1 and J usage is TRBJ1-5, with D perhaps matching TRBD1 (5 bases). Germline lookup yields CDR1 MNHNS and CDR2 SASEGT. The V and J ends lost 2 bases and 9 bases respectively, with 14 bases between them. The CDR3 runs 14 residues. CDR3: CASSETGPGTPQHF. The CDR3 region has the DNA TGTGCCAGCAGTGAAACAGGCCCTGGAACGCCCCAGCATTTT.

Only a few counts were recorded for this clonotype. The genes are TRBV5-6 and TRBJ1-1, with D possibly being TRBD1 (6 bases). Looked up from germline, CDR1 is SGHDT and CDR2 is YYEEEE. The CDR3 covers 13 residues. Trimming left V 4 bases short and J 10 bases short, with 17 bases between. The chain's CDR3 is CASSPDRKWGAFF. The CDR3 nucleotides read TGTGCCAGCAGCCCTGACAGGAAATGGGGAGCTTTCTTT.

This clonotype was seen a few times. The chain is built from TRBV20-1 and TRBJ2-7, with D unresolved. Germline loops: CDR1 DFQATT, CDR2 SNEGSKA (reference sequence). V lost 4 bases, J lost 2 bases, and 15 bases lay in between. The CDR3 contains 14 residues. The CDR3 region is CSAIGTAPPYEQYF. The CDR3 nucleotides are TGCAGTGCTATCGGCACCGCGCCTCCCTACGAGCAGTACTTC.

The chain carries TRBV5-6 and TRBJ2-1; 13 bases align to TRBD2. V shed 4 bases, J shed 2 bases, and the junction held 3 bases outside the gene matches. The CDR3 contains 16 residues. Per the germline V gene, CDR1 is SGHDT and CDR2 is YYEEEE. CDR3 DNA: TGTGCCAGCAGCGGGGGACTAGCGGGGCCCTACAATGAGCAGTTCTTC. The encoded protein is CASSGGLAGPYNEQFF.

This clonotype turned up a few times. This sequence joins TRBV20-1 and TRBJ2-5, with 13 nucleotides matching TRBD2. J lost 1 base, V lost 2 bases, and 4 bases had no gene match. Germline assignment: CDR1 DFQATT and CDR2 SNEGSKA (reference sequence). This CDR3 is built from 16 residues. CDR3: CSARSRTSGSQETQYF. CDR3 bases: TGCAGTGCTAGATCCCGGACTAGCGGGAGCCAAGAGACCCAGTACTTC.

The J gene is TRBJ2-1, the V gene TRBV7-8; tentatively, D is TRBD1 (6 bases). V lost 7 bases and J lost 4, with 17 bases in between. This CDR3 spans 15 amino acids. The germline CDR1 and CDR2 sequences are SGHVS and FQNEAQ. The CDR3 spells CASTKPQGLYNEQFF. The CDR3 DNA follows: TGTGCCAGCACCAAACCCCAGGGGTTATACAATGAGCAGTTCTTC.

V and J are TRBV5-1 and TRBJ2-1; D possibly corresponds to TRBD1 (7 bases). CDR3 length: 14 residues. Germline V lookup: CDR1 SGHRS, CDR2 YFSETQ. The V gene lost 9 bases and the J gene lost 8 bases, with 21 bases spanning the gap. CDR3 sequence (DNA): TGCGCCAACTTCGAACAGGGGACTTTAGATGAGCAGTTCTTC. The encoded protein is CANFEQGTLDEQFF.

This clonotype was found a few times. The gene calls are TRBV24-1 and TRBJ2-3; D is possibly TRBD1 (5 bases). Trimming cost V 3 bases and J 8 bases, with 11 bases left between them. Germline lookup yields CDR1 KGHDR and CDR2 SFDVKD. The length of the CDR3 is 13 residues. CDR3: CATSDPTVGTQYF. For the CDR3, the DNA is TGTGCCACCAGTGATCCGACAGTGGGTACGCAGTATTTT.

The CDR3 DNA sequence: TGTGCCAGCAGTCCTCGACTAGCGGGTGGGTACGAGCAGTACTTC. Its protein product is CASSPRLAGGYEQYF. This chain joins TRBV28 and TRBJ2-7, with TRBD2 identical over 10 bases. Trimming at V came to 5 bases and at J to 4 bases, leaving 8 bases not matched to a gene. CDR1 is MDHEN, CDR2 SYDVKM, per germline. The CDR3 is 15 residues long. Based on the CDR3 plus reference TRBV28 and TRBJ2-7, the full variable domain is DVKVTQSSRYLVKRTGEKVFLECVQDMDHENMFWYRQDPGLGLRLIYFSYDVKMKEKGDIPEGYSVSREKKERFSLILESASTNQTSMYLCASSPRLAGGYEQYFGPGTRLTVT.

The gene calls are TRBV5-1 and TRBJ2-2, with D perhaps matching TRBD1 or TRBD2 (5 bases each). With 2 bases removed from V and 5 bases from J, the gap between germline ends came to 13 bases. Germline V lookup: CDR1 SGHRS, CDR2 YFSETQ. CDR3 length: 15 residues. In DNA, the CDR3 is TGCGCCAGCAGCTTAGAGGGACCTAAAACCGGGGAGCTGTTTTTT. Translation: CASSLEGPKTGELFF.

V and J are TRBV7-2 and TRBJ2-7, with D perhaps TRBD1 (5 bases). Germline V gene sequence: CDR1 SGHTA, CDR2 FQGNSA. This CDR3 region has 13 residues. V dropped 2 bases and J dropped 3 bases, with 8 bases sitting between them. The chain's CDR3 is CASSLMTDYEQYF. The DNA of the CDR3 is TGTGCCAGCAGCTTAATGACAGACTACGAGCAGTACTTC.

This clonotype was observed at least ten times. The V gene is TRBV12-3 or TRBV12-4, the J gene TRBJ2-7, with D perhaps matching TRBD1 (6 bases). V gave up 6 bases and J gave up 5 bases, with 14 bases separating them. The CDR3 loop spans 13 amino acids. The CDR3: CASSFITGNEQYF. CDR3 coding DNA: TGTGCCAGCAGCTTCATAACAGGGAACGAGCAGTACTTC.

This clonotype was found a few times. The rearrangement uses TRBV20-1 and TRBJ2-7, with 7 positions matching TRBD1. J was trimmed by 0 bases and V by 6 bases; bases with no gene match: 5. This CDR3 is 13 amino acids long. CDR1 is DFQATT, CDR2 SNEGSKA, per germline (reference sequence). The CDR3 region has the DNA TGCAGTGCCCCTCGGGACAGCTCCTACGAGCAGTACTTC. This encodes CSAPRDSSYEQYF.

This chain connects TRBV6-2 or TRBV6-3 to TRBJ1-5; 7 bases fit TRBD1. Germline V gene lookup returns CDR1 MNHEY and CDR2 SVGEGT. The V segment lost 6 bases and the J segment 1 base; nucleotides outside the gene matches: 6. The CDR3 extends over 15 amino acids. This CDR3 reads CASSRRGGSNQPQHF. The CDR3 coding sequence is TGTGCCAGCAGCCGACGAGGGGGCAGCAATCAGCCCCAGCATTTT.

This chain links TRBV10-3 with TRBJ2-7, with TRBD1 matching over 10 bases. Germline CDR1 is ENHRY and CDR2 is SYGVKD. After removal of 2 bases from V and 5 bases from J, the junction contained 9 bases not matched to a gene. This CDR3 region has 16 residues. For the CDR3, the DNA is TGTGCCATCAGTGAGCGGGGGACAGGGGAATCTCACGAGCAGTACTTC. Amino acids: CAISERGTGESHEQYF.

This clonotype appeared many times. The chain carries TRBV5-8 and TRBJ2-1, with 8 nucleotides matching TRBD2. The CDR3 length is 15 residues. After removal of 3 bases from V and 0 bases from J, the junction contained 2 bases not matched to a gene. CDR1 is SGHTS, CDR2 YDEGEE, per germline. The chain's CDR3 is CASSSGTSSYNEQFF. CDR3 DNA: TGTGCCAGCAGCTCCGGGACTAGCTCCTACAATGAGCAGTTCTTC.

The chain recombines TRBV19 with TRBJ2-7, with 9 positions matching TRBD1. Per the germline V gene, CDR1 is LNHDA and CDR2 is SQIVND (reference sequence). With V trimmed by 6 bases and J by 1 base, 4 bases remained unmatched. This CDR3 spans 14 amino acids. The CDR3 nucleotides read TGTGCCAGTAGCCGGGACAGGGTTTCCTACGAGCAGTACTTC. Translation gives CASSRDRVSYEQYF.

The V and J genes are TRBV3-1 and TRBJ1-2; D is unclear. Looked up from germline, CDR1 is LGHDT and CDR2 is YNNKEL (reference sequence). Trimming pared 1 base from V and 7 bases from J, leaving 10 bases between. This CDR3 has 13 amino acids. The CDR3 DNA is TGTGCCAGCAGCCAAGTCCTCTTGGCTGGCTACACCTTC. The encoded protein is CASSQVLLAGYTF.

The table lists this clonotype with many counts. The CDR3 DNA sequence: TGTGCCAGCAGTTTCGACAGGGTTAGCGGCTACACCTTC. This encodes CASSFDRVSGYTF. This chain joins TRBV28 and TRBJ1-2; 7 nucleotides agree with TRBD1. The CDR3 contains 13 residues. V lost 3 bases to trimming and J lost 8 bases; unmatched junction nucleotides: 6. Germline-derived CDR1 and CDR2 are MDHEN and SYDVKM.

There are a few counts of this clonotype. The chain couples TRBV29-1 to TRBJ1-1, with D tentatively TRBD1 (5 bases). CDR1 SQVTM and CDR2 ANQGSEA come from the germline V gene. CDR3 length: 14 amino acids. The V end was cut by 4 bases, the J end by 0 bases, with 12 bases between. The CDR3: CSVVTGHLNTEAFF. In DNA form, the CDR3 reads TGCAGCGTTGTAACAGGACACTTGAACACTGAAGCTTTCTTT. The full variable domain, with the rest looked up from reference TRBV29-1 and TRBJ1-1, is SAVISQKPSRDICQRGTSLTIQCQVDSQVTMMFWYRQQPGQSLTLIATANQGSEATYESGFVIDKFPISRPNLTFSTLTVSNMSPEDSSIYLCSVVTGHLNTEAFFGQGTRLTVV.

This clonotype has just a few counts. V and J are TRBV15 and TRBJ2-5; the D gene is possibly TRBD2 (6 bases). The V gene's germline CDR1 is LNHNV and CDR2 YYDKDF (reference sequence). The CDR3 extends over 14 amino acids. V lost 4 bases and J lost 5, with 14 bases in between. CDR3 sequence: CATSKLRGGETQYF. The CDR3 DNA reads TGTGCCACCAGCAAACTCCGTGGGGGGGAGACCCAGTACTTC.

The CDR3 spells CASSYSRSVNEQFF. The DNA for the CDR3 is TGTGCCAGCAGTTACTCGCGAAGTGTTAATGAGCAGTTCTTC. The chain joins TRBV6-2 or TRBV6-3 to TRBJ2-1, with D hard to call. CDR1 and CDR2 from the germline V gene are MNHEY and SVGEGT. The ends were cut back, 0 bases at V and 7 bases at J, with 10 bases in the middle. The CDR3 runs 14 residues.